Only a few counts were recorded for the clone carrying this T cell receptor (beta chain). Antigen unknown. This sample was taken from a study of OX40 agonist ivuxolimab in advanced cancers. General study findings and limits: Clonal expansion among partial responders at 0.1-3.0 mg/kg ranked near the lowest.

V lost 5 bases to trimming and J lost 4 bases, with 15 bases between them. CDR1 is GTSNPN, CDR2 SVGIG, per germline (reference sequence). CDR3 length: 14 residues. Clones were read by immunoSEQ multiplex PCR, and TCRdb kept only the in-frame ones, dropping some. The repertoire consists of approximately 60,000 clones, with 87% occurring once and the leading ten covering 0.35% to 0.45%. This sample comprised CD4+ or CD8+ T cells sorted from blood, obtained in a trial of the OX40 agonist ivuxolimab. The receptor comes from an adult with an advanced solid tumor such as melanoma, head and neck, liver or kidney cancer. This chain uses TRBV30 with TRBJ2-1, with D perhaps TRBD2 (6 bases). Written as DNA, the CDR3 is TGTGCCTGGCGGAGGGAGAGGGATTACAATGAGCAGTTCTTC. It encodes CAWRRERDYNEQFF.